This T cell receptor beta chain stems from a study of T cell responses to AZD1222 COVID-19 vaccine listed by TCRdb under 2021. For the study in its entirety: A total of 230 to 250 trial participants underwent TCR sequencing, of whom some 210 received two doses of AZD1222 and some 25 received two doses of the MenACWY control vaccine. Enrollment into the trials was organized by age into subgroups of 18-55, 56-69 and 70-plus years, and those subgroups contained about 160, 30 and 59 TCR-sequenced participants, respectively. The paper's findings and limits, for the study overall: In the small 56-69-year group, the increase in depth fell short of significance, most likely because of low power. After two AZD1222 doses, both the breadth and the depth of spike-specific TCRs were significantly higher than at day 0 and than in MenACWY recipients. Most participants were white British and females outnumbered males, and the authors suggested that clonal diversity may have been underestimated. Conclusions about previously exposed vaccinees are limited, since just 6 or 7 AZD1222 recipients were seropositive for SARS-CoV-2 at baseline. Reportedly, close to half of the unique spike-specific TCRs recognized epitopes lying outside the regions that are mutated in the B.1.351 and B.1.1.7 variants. CD4 TCRs associated with the vaccine covered the entire spike protein, and the dominant responses were in regions 160-218 and 743-854. No day 14 peak-response samples were available, so repertoires were characterized only after the peak T cell response.

The CDR3 regions of human TCRbeta chains were subjected to immunosequencing. In the source study's methods: TCRs in the repertoires were matched against a reference library of SARS-CoV-2-specific TCRs that had been generated with the MIRA antigen-specificity platform. Breadth meant the fraction of unique TCRs that were SARS-CoV-2-associated, whereas depth meant the fraction of total T cells that were SARS-CoV-2-associated. Using the MIRA data, every spike-specific TCR was mapped to the spike region that the TCR reacted to and assigned to either a CD4 or a CD8 class. Log10-transformed breadth and depth values were compared by one-way ANOVA with Sidak's multiple comparisons tests. The source is immuneACCESS, and TCRdb retained only in-frame sequences with V and J called. Part of the clones is not carried over; for the studies checked, unresolved V genes explain less than half of this, and the remainder is unexplained. V and J calls and clone size are as listed in that table; D and trimming were resolved from the DNA. Recorded for this sample are some 150,000 clones; approximately 78% of them occurred a single time. The ten largest clones capture around 4.3% of the sample.

About this clone: The target of this receptor is not known. Base quality data are lacking; no much larger clone is found one base away.

There are 13 amino acids in the CDR3, from cysteine to phenylalanine inclusive. Just the 39-base CDR3 DNA is kept, in frame starting at base 1. The germline V gene (reference sequence) yields LNHDA for CDR1 and SQIVND for CDR2. The junction shows trimming of 2 bases on V and 1 base on J, plus 3 bases between the germline ends. In the paper's terms, the time point label means: baseline before first vaccination. Explained via the paper, the treatment or condition label denotes: meningococcal conjugate vaccine given as trial control. Vaccinee samples were obtained from the UK trials COV001 and COV002, which included a single-blind randomized controlled phase 2/3 trial of AZD1222 (ChAdOx1 nCoV-19) in healthy adults. For TCRbeta chain sequencing, PBMC samples from trial participants were taken at day 0 and at day 28 after the second dose.

The TCR was taken from an adult in good health. The chain links TRBV19 with TRBJ2-1, with the D segment identity uncertain. The sample in question was peripheral blood, obtained on day 0 of MenACWY control vaccination. The CDR3 is CASSITSYNEQFF. The DNA sequence is given as TGTGCCAGTAGTATAACGTCCTACAATGAGCAGTTCTTC.